One sample yielded the 31 T cell receptor beta chains listed below, sequenced in a study of shared clonotypes between healthy human individuals. Some clones are missing from TCRdb's copy, which holds only in-frame ones; the method was immunoSEQ multiplex PCR. The sample lists about 1 million clones, 75% to 85% occurring once. The source material was memory CD4+ T cells from PBMCs. Regarding subset: CD45RA-negative fraction. The receptors shown here come from a man in his late teens or twenties in good health. Some clones in this sample may be carry-over from other donors' samples.

The V gene is TRBV4-3, the J gene TRBJ2-5; TRBD1 might be the D (6 bases). Germline-derived CDR1 and CDR2 are LGHNA and YSLEER. Trimming left V 0 bases short and J 2 bases short, with 13 bases between. This CDR3 contains 16 residues. CDR3 loop: CASSQDSQGLQETQYF. DNA for the CDR3: TGCGCCAGCAGCCAAGACTCCCAGGGGTTGCAAGAGACCCAGTACTTC.

The chain joins TRBV29-1 to TRBJ2-1; 11 nucleotides agree with TRBD2. The V gene end was trimmed by 6 bases and the J gene end by 7 bases; junction bases not matched to a gene: 11. This CDR3 has 15 residues. Germline lookup yields CDR1 SQVTM and CDR2 ANQGSEA. DNA of the CDR3: TGCAGCGTCGGGTCATTAGCGGGAGGGCCGAATGAGCAGTTCTTC. This encodes CSVGSLAGGPNEQFF.

This clone was seen only once. Compared with germline, one end of the junction differs, possibly owing to a read error. The V gene is TRBV7-9, the J gene TRBJ2-3; D remains unclear. This CDR3 has 12 amino acids. The germline V gene encodes CDR1 SEHNR and CDR2 FQNEAQ (reference sequence). The CDR3 loop is CASTLATDTQYF. The CDR3 DNA reads TGTGCCAGCACCTTAGCCACAGATACGCAGTATTTT.

This clone was found a few times. The chain employs TRBV9 and TRBJ2-1, with 8 nucleotides matching TRBD1. This CDR3 is 15 amino acids long. Germline values: CDR1 SGDLS, CDR2 YYNGEE. Unmatched junction bases numbered 7, after V lost 5 bases and J lost 3 bases. The CDR3 coding sequence is TGTGCCAGCAGAAAAGACAGGGGCGACTACAATGAGCAGTTCTTC. It specifies CASRKDRGDYNEQFF.

The rearrangement uses TRBV7-6 and TRBJ2-5; TRBD1 matches 7 bases. J was trimmed by 9 bases and V by 5 bases; bases with no gene match: 9. This CDR3 has 13 residues. Germline V gene lookup returns CDR1 SGHVS and CDR2 FNYEAQ. The CDR3: CASSPRQGEAQYF. CDR3 coding DNA: TGTGCCAGCAGCCCCCGACAGGGCGAGGCCCAGTACTTC.

The DNA for the CDR3 is TGCGCCAGCAGCTACGGGACTAGCGGGATATGGGATACGCAGTATTTT. This codes for CASSYGTSGIWDTQYF. This rearrangement joins TRBV5-1 to TRBJ2-3, with 13 bases aligning to TRBD2. The CDR3 covers 16 residues. With 3 bases clipped from V and 6 bases from J, the junction kept 7 bases outside the gene matches. Germline CDR1 reads SGHRS; CDR2 reads YFSETQ.

To note about this clone: Other DNA sequences in this sample translate to the same CDR3. The V call is TRBV7-9, the J call TRBJ2-2; no definite D call. Germline V gene data show CDR1 as SEHNR and CDR2 as FQNEAQ (reference sequence). Deletions cut 1 base from V and 1 base from J, with 1 base between. The CDR3 is made up of 13 amino acids. The CDR3 DNA reads as TGTGCCAGCAGCTTAGAGAACACCGGGGAGCTGTTTTTT. Encoded protein: CASSLENTGELFF.

The CDR3 region is CASSTTGREGTEAFF. The DNA for the CDR3 is TGTGCCAGCTCGACCACTGGCAGGGAAGGCACTGAAGCTTTCTTT. The V gene is TRBV7-3, the J gene TRBJ1-1; weak D call: TRBD1 (5 bases). CDR1 SGHTA and CDR2 FQGTGA come from the germline V gene. CDR3 size: 15 residues. Trimming removed 8 bases at V and 4 bases at J, with 20 bases between.

The chain couples TRBV10-3 to TRBJ2-2; TRBD2 matches 10 bases. The trim removed 6 bases at V and 5 bases at J, leaving 3 bases unmatched. The CDR3 extends over 14 amino acids. The germline CDR1 and CDR2 sequences are ENHRY and SYGVKD. CDR3 loop: CAIRQREGTGELFF. CDR3 nucleotides: TGTGCCATCAGGCAGCGGGAGGGGACCGGGGAGCTGTTTTTT.

This chain connects TRBV7-2 to TRBJ2-3; possible D gene TRBD1, 6 bases. With 6 bases removed from V and 0 bases from J, the gap between germline ends came to 13 bases. Germline V gene sequence: CDR1 SGHTA, CDR2 FQGNSA. CDR3 size: 15 residues. DNA for the CDR3: TGTGCCAGCAGTTATACAGGGTTTAGCACAGATACGCAGTATTTT. It encodes CASSYTGFSTDTQYF.

A note on this clone: The same CDR3 arises from other DNA sequences in this sample as well. The chain carries TRBV6-1 and TRBJ1-1; TRBD1 might be the D (5 bases). The V and J ends lost 8 bases and 11 bases respectively, with 27 bases between them. Germline V lookup: CDR1 MNHNS, CDR2 SASEGT. This CDR3 is 15 amino acids long. The CDR3 region has the DNA TGTGCCAGCTCACTTCATTCGGTTGGGGCCGGTGAGGCTTTCTTT. It translates to CASSLHSVGAGEAFF.

This clone was seen only once. J is TRBJ2-3 and V is TRBV4-2, with 13 positions matching TRBD2. After removal of 4 bases from V and 2 bases from J, the junction contained 9 bases not matched to a gene. There are 18 residues in the CDR3. Looked up from germline, CDR1 is LGHNA and CDR2 is YNFKEQ. The CDR3 here is CASSPLTSGRSFTDTQYF. The CDR3 bases are TGTGCCAGCAGCCCTCTGACTAGCGGGAGGTCCTTCACAGATACGCAGTATTTT.

The chain combines TRBV30 with TRBJ2-3; 7 bases are shared with TRBD2. Trimming at V came to 4 bases and at J to 2 bases, leaving 15 bases not matched to a gene. Germline CDR1 and CDR2: GTSNPN and SVGIG (reference sequence). This CDR3 has 17 amino acids. The CDR3 region is CAWIPREGGSFTDTQYF. The CDR3 DNA follows: TGTGCCTGGATCCCTAGGGAAGGCGGGAGCTTCACAGATACGCAGTATTTT.

The chain combines TRBV11-3 with TRBJ2-7; D gene ambiguous. V lost 3 bases and J 7 bases, leaving 13 bases between the germline ends. This CDR3 has 13 amino acids. Germline CDR1 and CDR2: SGHNT and YENEEA. The CDR3 here is CASSFSSSLEQYF. The CDR3 nucleotides are TGTGCCAGCAGCTTCAGCTCCAGCTTGGAGCAGTACTTC.

The gene calls are TRBV2 and TRBJ2-1; TRBD2 agrees at 9 bases. With V trimmed by 7 bases and J by 1 base, 5 bases remained unmatched. The germline V gene has CDR1 SNHLY and CDR2 FYNNEI. The CDR3 covers 15 residues. For the CDR3, the DNA is TGTGCCAGCATTAGCGGGAGCGAGTCCTACAATGAGCAGTTCTTC. Residues: CASISGSESYNEQFF.

The chain has TRBV7-3 and TRBJ1-3; D is possibly TRBD1 (6 bases). Trimming shortened V by 5 bases and J by 1 base, and 9 bases separated the two germline ends. The CDR3 consists of 14 residues. The germline V gene has CDR1 SGHTA and CDR2 FQGTGA. CDR3 sequence: CASSQGGSGNTIYF. Written as DNA, the CDR3 is TGTGCCAGCAGCCAAGGGGGATCTGGAAACACCATATATTTT.

The chain couples TRBV5-1 to TRBJ2-7; 12 positions match TRBD2. Trimming removed 5 bases from V and 3 bases from J; junction bases left unmatched: 3. The CDR3 is made up of 14 amino acids. From germline, CDR1 is SGHRS and CDR2 YFSETQ. For the CDR3, the DNA is TGCGCCAGCAGACAGACTAGCGGGGGCTACGAGCAGTACTTC. Translating gives CASRQTSGGYEQYF.

The rearrangement uses TRBV5-1 and TRBJ2-1, with TRBD2 as a possible D gene (6 bases). Germline V CDR1 and CDR2: SGHRS, YFSETQ. V gave up 0 bases and J gave up 4 bases, with 14 bases separating them. The CDR3 consists of 16 residues. The CDR3 DNA reads as TGCGCCAGCAGCTTGGGGAGTAGCGGAGCTTACAATGAGCAGTTCTTC. Translated: CASSLGSSGAYNEQFF.

The chain carries TRBV19 and TRBJ2-1, with 10 bases aligning to TRBD2. J was trimmed by 8 bases and V by 6 bases; bases with no gene match: 13. Germline CDR1 LNHDA, CDR2 SQIVND (reference sequence). CDR3 length: 16 residues. The CDR3 here is CASRPLEASGGDEQFF. CDR3 coding DNA: TGTGCCAGTAGGCCTTTGGAGGCTAGCGGGGGCGATGAGCAGTTCTTC.

The genes are TRBV5-1 and TRBJ1-4; the D gene is possibly TRBD1 (6 bases). V was clipped by 4 bases and J by 8 bases, with 21 bases between them. This CDR3 contains 16 residues. Germline V CDR1 and CDR2: SGHRS, YFSETQ. CDR3 loop: CASSPNHVGGAEKLFF. As DNA, the CDR3 is TGCGCCAGCAGCCCTAACCACGTGGGGGGCGCCGAAAAACTGTTTTTT.

This clone has just one count. Other DNA sequences within the sample encode an identical CDR3. The gene calls are TRBV20-1 and TRBJ2-7; D is unresolved. Germline V CDR1 and CDR2: DFQATT, SNEGSKA (reference sequence). Trimming took off 3 bases at V and 4 bases at J, with 7 bases between the two ends. The CDR3 covers 11 residues. CDR3 coding DNA: TGCAGTGCTAGCGGAACGTACGAGCAGTACTTC. Protein sequence: CSASGTYEQYF.

The V call is TRBV7-2, the J call TRBJ2-3; 7 bases line up with TRBD1. Germline values: CDR1 SGHTA, CDR2 FQGNSA. The V and J ends lost 5 bases and 5 bases, in that order; junction bases with no gene match: 10. The length of the CDR3 is 15 residues. The CDR3 here is CASSPRQGIIDTQYF. For the CDR3, the DNA is TGTGCCAGCAGCCCTCGACAGGGCATCATAGATACGCAGTATTTT.

V is TRBV7-3 and J is TRBJ2-3, with 8 bases fitting TRBD2. CDR3 size: 16 residues. Germline V gene lookup returns CDR1 SGHTA and CDR2 FQGTGA. The junction had 11 bases not matched to a gene; V was cut back by 3 bases and J by 6 bases. The CDR3: CASSFLSAGGADTQYF. The DNA of the CDR3 is TGTGCCAGCAGCTTCCTGTCGGCGGGAGGAGCGGATACGCAGTATTTT.

The V and J genes are TRBV5-6 and TRBJ2-5; possible D gene TRBD1, 6 bases. Per germline, CDR1 SGHDT and CDR2 YYEEEE. This CDR3 has 13 residues. Trimming cost V 0 bases and J 4 bases, with 7 bases left between them. The CDR3 nucleotides are TGTGCCAGCAGCTTGGTCAGGGGAGAGACCCAGTACTTC. It yields the protein CASSLVRGETQYF.

The rearrangement links TRBV27 to TRBJ1-2; D is ambiguous. The germline CDR1 and CDR2 sequences are MNHEY and SMNVEV (reference sequence). This CDR3 is 15 amino acids long. V was shortened by 5 bases and J by 7 bases, with 20 bases between the two germline ends. CDR3 loop: CASSPVGGQVLGYTF. Here the CDR3 DNA reads TGTGCCAGCAGTCCTGTGGGAGGGCAGGTCCTTGGCTACACCTTC.

The rearrangement links TRBV5-1 to TRBJ2-7; tentative D call: TRBD1 (6 bases). CDR1 is SGHRS and CDR2 is YFSETQ in the germline V gene. Trimming took off 6 bases at V and 2 bases at J, with 15 bases between the two ends. This CDR3 has 14 residues. This CDR3 reads CASNARTDPYEQYF. CDR3 DNA: TGCGCCAGCAACGCTCGGACAGACCCCTACGAGCAGTACTTC.

The CDR3 region is CASRSSGSSEQFF. CDR3 nucleotides: TGTGCCAGCAGGTCTAGCGGGAGTTCAGAGCAGTTCTTC. The chain recombines TRBV6-6 with TRBJ2-1, with 10 bases aligning to TRBD2. Germline CDR1 MNHNY, CDR2 SVGAGI (reference sequence). CDR3 size: 13 residues. Germline trimming cut 6 bases from V and 10 bases from J; bases unmatched to any gene: 6.

The chain is built from TRBV2 and TRBJ2-3, with D uncertain. Looked up from germline, CDR1 is SNHLY and CDR2 is FYNNEI. The V and J ends lost 8 bases and 0 bases respectively, with 12 bases between them. There are 14 residues in the CDR3. The DNA of the CDR3 is TGTGCCAGCCTTAGGGTCCCTAGCACAGATACGCAGTATTTT. It yields the protein CASLRVPSTDTQYF.

The V and J genes are TRBV5-1 and TRBJ2-2; D unclear. From germline, CDR1 is SGHRS and CDR2 YFSETQ. The CDR3 consists of 13 residues. The V and J ends lost 5 bases and 10 bases respectively, with 15 bases between them. The CDR3 sequence is CASRGSINVELFF. DNA for the CDR3: TGCGCCAGCAGGGGGTCCATCAACGTGGAGCTGTTTTTT.

The V and J genes are TRBV6-5 and TRBJ1-4; 7 bases match TRBD1. Germline values: CDR1 MNHEY, CDR2 SVGAGI. The V gene end was trimmed by 6 bases and the J gene end by 8 bases; junction bases not matched to a gene: 6. This CDR3 comprises 13 residues. The CDR3 is CASRGDSFEKLFF. CDR3 DNA sequence: TGTGCCAGCAGGGGGGACAGTTTCGAAAAACTGTTTTTT.

V gene TRBV10-1 combines with J gene TRBJ2-1, with 7 bases lining up with TRBD1. The germline gives CDR1 WNHNN, CDR2 SYGVQD (reference sequence). This CDR3 has 15 residues. With V trimmed by 0 bases and J by 6 bases, 5 bases remained unmatched. The CDR3 here is CASSESGAGGNEQFF. The CDR3 bases are TGCGCCAGCAGTGAGTCCGGGGCAGGGGGCAATGAGCAGTTCTTC.